This TCR beta chain was observed in a study of cytomegalovirus exposure and HLA in healthy donors. Donors showed nominal health when sampled, although they likely had unrecorded immune exposures. The PCR made use of 60 Vbeta and 13 Jbeta primers. Profiled with immunoSEQ multiplex PCR; TCRdb holds only in-frame clones, not every one. Of 150,000 or so clones in the sample, approximately 77% were seen once. A word on this clone: Its target is unknown.

Notes on the study in general: In a later analysis, TCR beta V- and J-gene trimming was associated with a missense DCLRE1C variant. In an earlier analysis, productive rearrangement rates for most beta V segments clustered near 87% or 30%. CMV serostatus was the only immune exposure information that was available.

This sequence originates from a female donor in good health and CMV-seronegative. The source material was PBMCs.

The CDR3 sequence: CAPQVPLGQSYEQYF. CDR3 DNA sequence: TGTGCCCCCCAAGTTCCCCTGGGACAGTCCTACGAGCAGTACTTC. This sequence joins TRBV11-2 and TRBJ2-7; 7 nucleotides align to TRBD1. Germline CDR1 reads SGHAT; CDR2 reads FQNNGV. This CDR3 contains 15 residues. Unmatched junction bases numbered 14, after V lost 11 bases and J lost 1 base. The variable domain in full, with the rest retrieved from reference TRBV11-2 and TRBJ2-7, is EAGVAQSPRYKIIEKRQSVAFWCNPISGHATLYWYQQILGQGPKLLIQFQNNGVVDDSQLPKDRFSAERLKGVDSTLKIQPAKLEDSAVYLCAPQVPLGQSYEQYFGPGTRLTVT.